These T cell receptor beta chains were read from a single sample in a study of blood T cell repertoires in COVID-19. Assay: immunoSEQ multiplex PCR; the TCRdb copy retains only in-frame clones and omits some. Found here are approximately 260,000 clones, approximately 90% of them singletons; the top ten hold 1.9%. Material: PBMCs or T cells enriched from blood (not recorded which). The receptor set was obtained from a woman between 18 and 29 years old who had recovered from COVID-19. Both conserved end residues are part of each CDR3. A D gene is named only where the DNA matches it firmly. Size tells how often a clone was seen (once, few, many) or the class of an expanded clone, and some rows leave it out.

>TRBV5-1|15|TRBD2|TRBJ2-1|NA
CASSSGTSGMNEQFF
TGCGCCAGCAGCTCCGGGACTAGCGGGATGAATGAGCAGTTCTTC
>TRBV9|17|NA|TRBJ2-2|NA
CASSVAPRDSNTGELFF
TGTGCCAGCAGCGTAGCACCTAGAGATTCGAACACCGGGGAGCTGTTTTTT
>TRBV7-3|14|NA|TRBJ2-3|NA
CASSPLHSTDTQYF
TGTGCCAGCAGCCCCCTGCACTCCACAGATACGCAGTATTTT
>TRBV9|15|NA|TRBJ1-4|NA
CASSVDRGWDEKLFF
TGTGCCAGCAGCGTAGATCGGGGATGGGATGAAAAACTGTTTTTT
>TRBV2|16|NA|TRBJ2-1|NA
CASKWASAGAYNEQFF
TGTGCCAGCAAGTGGGCCTCGGCAGGGGCCTACAATGAGCAGTTCTTC
>TRBV19|15|NA|TRBJ2-6|NA
CASSTQPSGANVLTF
TGTGCCAGTAGTACACAGCCCTCTGGGGCCAACGTCCTGACTTTC
>TRBV19|15|TRBD1|TRBJ1-2|NA
CASSIPDRSTYGYTF
TGTGCCAGTAGTATCCCGGACAGGAGCACCTATGGCTACACCTTC
>TRBV11-3|13|NA|TRBJ2-7|NA
CASSLDFNYEQYF
TGTGCCAGCAGCTTAGACTTTAACTACGAGCAGTACTTC
>TRBV25-1|12|NA|TRBJ1-3|NA
CASSWGVNTIYF
TGTGCCAGCAGTTGGGGGGTGAACACCATATATTTT
>TRBV7-2|15|NA|TRBJ1-4|once
CASSGYSSANEKLFF
TGTGCCAGCAGCGGTTACAGCTCAGCTAATGAAAAACTGTTTTTT
>TRBV5-5|16|TRBD1|TRBJ1-5|NA
CASSDRRDSLNQPQHF
TGTGCCAGCAGCGACCGCCGGGACAGCTTAAATCAGCCCCAGCATTTT
>TRBV7-2|15|TRBD1|TRBJ2-7|NA
CASSTGTVVGYEQYF
TGTGCCAGCAGCACAGGGACAGTGGTCGGATACGAGCAGTACTTC
>TRBV7-2|15|NA|TRBJ1-5|NA
CASSTNTGLSQPQHF
TGTGCCAGCAGTACCAATACAGGGCTGAGCCAGCCCCAGCATTTT
>TRBV5-4|14|NA|TRBJ1-1|NA
CASSSGGHYTEAFF
TGTGCCAGCAGCTCGGGGGGACACTACACTGAAGCTTTCTTT
>TRBV12-5|14|NA|TRBJ1-1|NA
CASQKGSGRTEAFF
TGTGCTAGTCAAAAGGGGTCCGGGCGCACTGAAGCTTTCTTT
>TRBV10-3|14|TRBD1|TRBJ1-2|NA
CAIARTGTNYGYTF
TGTGCCATCGCCAGGACAGGGACTAACTATGGCTACACCTTC
>TRBV7-2|13|NA|TRBJ1-2|NA
CASSLASEGGYTF
TGTGCCAGCAGCTTAGCTTCGGAGGGTGGCTACACCTTC
>TRBV4-3|15|NA|TRBJ2-7|once
CASSQGSTGSYEQYF
TGCGCCAGCAGCCAGGGCTCGACAGGTAGCTACGAGCAGTACTTC
>TRBV28|17|TRBD1|TRBJ1-4|NA
CASSSEGQGEPHEKLFF
TGTGCCAGCAGTTCAGAAGGACAGGGGGAGCCCCATGAAAAACTGTTTTTT
>TRBV28|13|TRBD1|TRBJ1-5|NA
CASSWDRNQPQHF
TGTGCCAGCAGTTGGGACAGAAATCAGCCCCAGCATTTT
>TRBV7-2|15|NA|TRBJ1-5|NA
CASSLGPEGRQPQHF
TGTGCCAGCAGCTTAGGCCCGGAGGGGCGGCAGCCCCAGCATTTT
>TRBV5-5|14|TRBD1|TRBJ2-3|NA
CASSSTGGPDTQYF
TGTGCCAGCAGCTCGACAGGGGGCCCAGATACGCAGTATTTT
>TRBV7-6|13|NA|TRBJ2-1|NA
CASSSGTFNEQFF
TGTGCCAGCAGCTCAGGCACATTCAATGAGCAGTTCTTC
>TRBV28|15|TRBD1|TRBJ1-1|NA
CATQELEGADTEAFF
TGTGCCACTCAAGAGCTAGAGGGGGCGGACACTGAAGCTTTCTTT
>TRBV5-1|15|NA|TRBJ2-7|NA
CASSLSYERRREQYF
TGCGCCAGCAGCCTCTCGTACGAGCGTCGTCGCGAGCAGTACTTC
>TRBV9|16|NA|TRBJ1-2|NA
CASSVDALGEDYGYTF
TGTGCCAGCAGCGTAGATGCCCTGGGAGAAGACTATGGCTACACCTTC
>TRBV7-8|14|NA|TRBJ1-2|NA
CASSLAMESRSYTF
TGTGCCAGCAGCTTAGCCATGGAGTCTCGGAGCTACACCTTC
>TRBV9|14|TRBD1|TRBJ1-1|once
CASSPTGVGTEAFF
TGTGCCAGCAGCCCCACAGGGGTGGGCACTGAAGCTTTCTTT
>TRBV9|15|TRBD1|TRBJ2-7|NA
CASSVAGTGGREQYF
TGTGCCAGCAGCGTAGCCGGGACAGGGGGCAGGGAGCAGTACTTC
>TRBV7-3|14|NA|TRBJ2-7|NA
CASSASQGADEQYF
TGTGCCAGCAGCGCCTCACAGGGAGCAGACGAGCAGTACTTC
>TRBV18|14|NA|TRBJ2-7|few
CASSTSEGLGEQYF
TGTGCCAGCTCTACCAGCGAGGGCCTGGGGGAGCAGTACTTC
>TRBV10-3|14|TRBD1|TRBJ2-1|NA
CAINRDRGYNEQFF
TGTGCCATCAACCGGGACAGGGGATACAATGAGCAGTTCTTC